The rows below give T cell receptor beta chains drawn from one sample of a study of cytomegalovirus exposure and HLA in healthy donors. The protocol was immunoSEQ multiplex PCR, while the TCRdb copy is restricted to in-frame clones and leaves out a portion. The data show approximately 150,000 clones, more than 75% seen once. The sequenced sample consisted of PBMCs. The receptors stem from a woman in her 40s in good health and CMV-seropositive. CDR3s include the opening cysteine and the closing phenylalanine or tryptophan. A D gene is named only where the DNA matches it firmly. Clone size is stated in some rows and not others, as once, few, many or a class when expanded.

J gene,clone size,V gene,D gene,CDR3 DNA,CDR3 protein
TRBJ1-2,-,TRBV7-9,TRBD1,TGTGCCAGCAGCTTACCTACAGGGGGCTATGGCTACACCTTC,CASSLPTGGYGYTF
TRBJ1-1,once,TRBV5-1,TRBD1,TGCGCCAGCAGCTACCGGGACAGGGCCGATGTAACTGAAGCTTTCTTT,CASSYRDRADVTEAFF
TRBJ1-3,-,TRBV5-1,-,TGCGCCAGCAGCCTCGACAGCTCTGGAAACACCATATATTTT,CASSLDSSGNTIYF
TRBJ1-1,few,TRBV5-1,-,TGCGCCAGCAGCTTTGGGCAGGGGACTGAAGCTTTCTTT,CASSFGQGTEAFF
TRBJ2-7,-,TRBV27,-,TGTGCCAGCAGTTTATCGCGGGGTGCGTGGGACGAGCAGTACTTC,CASSLSRGAWDEQYF
TRBJ2-7,-,TRBV19,TRBD2,TGTGCCAGTCGGACTAGCGGTGCCTACGAGCAGTACTTC,CASRTSGAYEQYF
TRBJ1-4,once,TRBV18,-,TGTGCCAGCTCACCACGACAGAATGAAAAACTGTTTTTT,CASSPRQNEKLFF
TRBJ2-1,-,TRBV11-3,TRBD1,TGTGCCAGCAGCCGACAGGGGGCGTACAATGAGCAGTTCTTC,CASSRQGAYNEQFF
TRBJ2-5,-,TRBV27,TRBD2,TGTGCCAGCAGTAGGACTAGCGGGACTGAGACCCAGTACTTC,CASSRTSGTETQYF
TRBJ2-3,-,TRBV18,-,TGTGCCAGCACCACTCGACAGAACACAGATACGCAGTATTTT,CASTTRQNTDTQYF
TRBJ1-2,-,TRBV9,TRBD1,TGTGCCAGCAGCGAGCCCGGGACAGGGAATCACTATGGCTACACCTTC,CASSEPGTGNHYGYTF
TRBJ2-7,-,TRBV9,-,TGTGCCAGCAGCCGCGGAGGCTGGGAAGAGCAGTACTTC,CASSRGGWEEQYF
TRBJ2-2,-,TRBV5-1,-,TGCGCCAGCAGACGTGAAACACACACCGGGGAGCTGTTTTTT,CASRRETHTGELFF
TRBJ1-2,-,TRBV10-2,-,TGCGCCAGCAGTGAGTCGAGGGCGAATGGCTACACCTTC,CASSESRANGYTF
TRBJ2-5,few,TRBV7-8,TRBD1,TGTGCCAGCACACCCCTGGGACAGTTGTACCAAGAGACCCAGTACTTC,CASTPLGQLYQETQYF
TRBJ2-1,-,TRBV9,TRBD1,TGTGCCAGCAGCCCCCCGGGGACAGGGGGCTACAATGAGCAGTTCTTC,CASSPPGTGGYNEQFF
TRBJ1-1,-,TRBV28,TRBD1,TGTGCCAGCAGTGTCCAGACAGGGGGCTACACTGAAGCTTTCTTT,CASSVQTGGYTEAFF
TRBJ2-7,-,TRBV5-1,TRBD1,TGCGCCAGCAGCACCCTAGGACAGGGTAGCTCCTACGAGCAGTACTTC,CASSTLGQGSSYEQYF
TRBJ2-5,few,TRBV11-2,-,TGTGCCAGCAGCCCCCGACAGTATTTTGTAGAAGAGACCCAGTACTTC,CASSPRQYFVEETQYF
TRBJ2-3,-,TRBV2,TRBD1,TGTGCCAGCAGCGAACAGGGGACCTCGGCAGATACGCAGTATTTT,CASSEQGTSADTQYF
TRBJ1-5,-,TRBV4-1,TRBD1,TGCGCCAGCAGCTCCAGGGGGGGCAATCAGCCCCAGCATTTT,CASSSRGGNQPQHF
TRBJ2-3,-,TRBV2,TRBD1,TGTGCCACCCTCGGGACAGGGGGTGGAGATACGCAGTATTTT,CATLGTGGGDTQYF
TRBJ1-4,-,TRBV2,-,TGTGCCAGCAGTGCCTTTGGGGGGTCTAATGAAAAACTGTTTTTT,CASSAFGGSNEKLFF
TRBJ2-7,-,TRBV12-5,-,TGTGCTAGTGGTTTGGGACTAGTGTACTACGAGCAGTACTTC,CASGLGLVYYEQYF
TRBJ2-2,-,TRBV5-1,-,TGCGCCAGCAGCTTGGACAACGCGAACACCGGGGAGCTGTTTTTT,CASSLDNANTGELFF
TRBJ2-7,-,TRBV7-8,TRBD1,TGTGCCAGCAGCTTAAGACAGGGGACCTACGAGCAGTACTTC,CASSLRQGTYEQYF
TRBJ1-2,few,TRBV18,TRBD1,TGTGCCAGCTCACCAAGGGACAGTTCTAACTATGGCTACACCTTC,CASSPRDSSNYGYTF
TRBJ1-5,-,TRBV6-5,-,TGTGCCAGCAGTTACTCGACGGGTCAGCCCCAGCATTTT,CASSYSTGQPQHF
TRBJ2-7,-,TRBV5-6,TRBD2,TGTGCCAGCACCCTAGCGGGACCGTACTACGAGCAGTACTTC,CASTLAGPYYEQYF
TRBJ2-1,-,TRBV28,TRBD2,TGTGCCAGCAGGGCCGAGCGGGAGTACAATGAGCAGTTCTTC,CASRAEREYNEQFF
TRBJ2-1,-,TRBV9,TRBD2,TGTGCCAGCAGCGTAACTAGCGGCAGCTCCTACAATGAGCAGTTCTTC,CASSVTSGSSYNEQFF
TRBJ2-7,-,TRBV4-1,TRBD2,TGCGCCAGCAGCTCCGGGACCAGCGGGAGGGTTTGGTACGAGCAGTACTTC,CASSSGTSGRVWYEQYF
TRBJ2-4,once,TRBV6-5,-,TGTGCCAGCAGACGGACAGACAAAAACATTCAGTACTTC,CASRRTDKNIQYF
TRBJ2-1,few,TRBV7-3,TRBD2,TGTGCCAGCAGCTCCTCTTCTAGCGGGAGGAGGGATGAGCAGTTCTTC,CASSSSSSGRRDEQFF
TRBJ1-4,-,TRBV6-6,-,TGTGCCAGCAGGAGGCAGAACTATGAAAAACTGTTTTTT,CASRRQNYEKLFF
TRBJ2-1,-,TRBV5-1,TRBD2,TGCGCCAGCAGCTCTGGGACTAGCGGGATGGAAAATGAGCAGTTCTTC,CASSSGTSGMENEQFF
TRBJ1-1,-,TRBV12-5,-,TGTGCTAGTGGTTTGGAACAGGGCACTGAAGCTTTCTTT,CASGLEQGTEAFF
TRBJ2-1,-,TRBV4-2,TRBD2,TGTGCCAGCAGCCAAGGGAGGAGCGGGGCCTACAATGAGCAGTTCTTC,CASSQGRSGAYNEQFF
TRBJ2-3,-,TRBV6-6,TRBD1,TGTGCCAGCAGTGTAGACAGGGGGTCCCCAGATACGCAGTATTTT,CASSVDRGSPDTQYF
TRBJ1-1,few,TRBV7-9,TRBD1,TGTGCCAGCAGCTTAACAGGGGGCAGGACTGAAGCTTTCTTT,CASSLTGGRTEAFF
TRBJ2-7,-,TRBV28,-,TGTGCCAGCAGAATAATCCAGGGGAGCACCTACGAGCAGTACTTC,CASRIIQGSTYEQYF
TRBJ2-3,few,TRBV5-1,TRBD2,TGCGCCAGCAGCTTGGGTACTAGCGGGATGGAAACAGATACGCAGTATTTT,CASSLGTSGMETDTQYF
TRBJ2-7,-,TRBV7-2,TRBD2,TGTGCCAGCAGCTTGGGAGGGGTCGCCTACGAGCAGTACTTC,CASSLGGVAYEQYF